This T cell receptor beta chain was captured in a study of blood T cells in healthy people across ages (dated by TCRdb to about 2015). Regarding the study in general: Template switching captured roughly one uniquely barcoded TCR beta cDNA molecule per two T cells in model experiments. The donors were divided into four age groups: young (average around 16 years), middle-aged (around 41), aged (under 70) and long-lived (around 87). The study measured age-related changes in TCR beta repertoire diversity using deep sequencing normalized with unique cDNA molecular identifiers. To avoid experimental bias, donors of different ages were distributed randomly across sequencing lanes. For two donors (one aged 18 to 30 and one aged 80 or older), the study analyzed two additional independent replicas of 1 million unique cDNA reads from the same blood draw.

Donors were 30 to 45 systemically healthy Caucasian individuals from Russia aged roughly 6 to 90 years. Each donor gave ten milliliters of peripheral blood, drawn into EDTA-treated Vacutainer tubes. Ficoll-Paque density-gradient centrifugation was used to isolate PBMCs, with at least 6.5 million per sample. Trizol reagent was used to extract total RNA from the PBMCs, yielding at least 5.5 micrograms per sample. The percentages of naive CD45RAhigh/CD27high T cells were determined by flow cytometry on a PBMC aliquot from every donor. As to this clonotype: Its cognate antigen has yet to be identified. No much larger clone exists at a distance of one base, and base qualities are not known.

The investigation overall reported the following: Total diversity estimates from one million sequenced T cells were considered lower bounds and underestimates. Compared with the aged group, the long-lived group had more naive CD4+ T cells, fewer expanded clones and increased TCR diversity, suggesting age selection. As age increased, observed TCR beta diversity per million T cells dropped in a roughly linear way, and a significant reduction was already evident by age 40. Because donor CMV infection status was unknown, age-related changes in expanded clonotypes were potentially confounded. Bulk unsorted PBMC profiling prevented conclusive comparison of naive and antigen-experienced compartments. A strong correlation was found between observed TCR beta diversity and the percentage of naive T cells measured by flow cytometry.

V is shortened by 3 bases, J by 0 bases, and the region joining them spans 14 bases. The CDR3 covers 15 residues, taking in both the cysteine and the phenylalanine. Only the CDR3 part of the read is kept: 45 bases, read in frame from the first base. Sequences SQVTM (CDR1) and ANQGSEA (CDR2) are obtained from the germline V gene. The library was produced with 5' RACE. A second PCR of about 6 to 11 cycles was performed with a sample-barcoded 5' primer and a J-beta primer mix. A unique molecular identifier was introduced onto each TCR beta cDNA molecule by a template-switch 5' adaptor carrying 12 random nucleotides. At least 3 million CDR3-containing paired-end reads were obtained from each sample. The Mint cDNA synthesis kit, primed by a TRBC-specific oligonucleotide, was used to synthesize first-strand cDNA from all RNA. Following uracil-DNA glycosylase treatment, all cDNA underwent a first 18-cycle PCR with the universal primers M1SS and BC2_uni_R. Processing in the source paper ran as follows. For normalization, 1 million high-quality reads, each with a distinct molecular identifier, were randomly selected from each sample. Instead of being binned into consensus sequences, reads with shared molecular identifiers were discarded. MiTCR, with a Q25 quality threshold and the strictest error-elimination algorithm, was used for CDR3 identification, clonotype clustering and error correction. Lower-bound total TCR beta diversity was estimated with a nonparametric unseen species model using Euler transformation. TCRdb took the public reads, trimmed them with fastp at Q25, ran MiXCR for clone calling and kept in-frame beta chains. Each entry merges the rows of one CDR3 protein and shows their most common DNA and genes. The V and J calls here are based on TCRdb, not the publication. This sample has approximately 2,000,000 distinct CDR3 sequences in its table, and roughly two fifths of those were observed once. About 23% of the sample goes to the ten largest clones.

This TCR derives from a human donor in good health. Sequenced material: blood. The V and J genes are TRBV29-1 and TRBJ1-1; the D region possibly corresponds to TRBD1 (5 bases align). The bases are TGCAGCGTTGAGGGCAGGACAAGCCTGAACACTGAAGCTTTCTTT. This yields the protein CSVEGRTSLNTEAFF.